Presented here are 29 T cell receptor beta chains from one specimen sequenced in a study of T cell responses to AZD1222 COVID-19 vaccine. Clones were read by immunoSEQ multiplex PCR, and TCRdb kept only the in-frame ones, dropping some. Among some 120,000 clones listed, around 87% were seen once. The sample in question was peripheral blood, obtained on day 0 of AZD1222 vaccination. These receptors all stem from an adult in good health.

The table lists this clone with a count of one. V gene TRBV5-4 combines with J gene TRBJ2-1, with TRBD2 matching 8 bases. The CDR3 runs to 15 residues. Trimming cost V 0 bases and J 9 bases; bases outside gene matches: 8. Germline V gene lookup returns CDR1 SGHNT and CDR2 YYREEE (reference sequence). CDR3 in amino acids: CASSLGFAGGLEQFF. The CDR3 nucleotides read TGTGCCAGCAGCTTGGGGTTCGCGGGAGGCCTTGAGCAGTTCTTC.

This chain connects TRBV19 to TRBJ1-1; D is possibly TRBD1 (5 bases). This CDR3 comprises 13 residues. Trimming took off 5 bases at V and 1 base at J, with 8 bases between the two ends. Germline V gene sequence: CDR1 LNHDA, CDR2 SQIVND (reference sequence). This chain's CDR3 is CASSVQGNTEAFF. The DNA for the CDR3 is TGTGCCAGTAGTGTGCAGGGGAACACTGAAGCTTTCTTT.

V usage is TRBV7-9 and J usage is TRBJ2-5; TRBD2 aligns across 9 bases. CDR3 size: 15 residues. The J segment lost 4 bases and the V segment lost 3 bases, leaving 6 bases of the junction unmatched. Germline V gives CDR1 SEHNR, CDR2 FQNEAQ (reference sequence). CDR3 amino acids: CASSLERGAGETQYF. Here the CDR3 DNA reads TGTGCCAGCAGCTTGGAGCGGGGGGCGGGAGAGACCCAGTACTTC.

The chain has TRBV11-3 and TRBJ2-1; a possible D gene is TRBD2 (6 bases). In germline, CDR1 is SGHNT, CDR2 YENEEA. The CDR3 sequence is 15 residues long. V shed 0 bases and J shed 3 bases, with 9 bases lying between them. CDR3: CASSLDPTSYNEQFF. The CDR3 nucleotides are TGTGCCAGCAGCTTAGATCCGACTAGCTACAATGAGCAGTTCTTC.

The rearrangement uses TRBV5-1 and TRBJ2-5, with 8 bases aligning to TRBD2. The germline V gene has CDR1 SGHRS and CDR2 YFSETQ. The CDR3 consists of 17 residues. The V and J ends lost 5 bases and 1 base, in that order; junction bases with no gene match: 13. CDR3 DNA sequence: TGCGCCAGCAGTATTGGTCGAGCGGGGGACTTCCAAGAGACCCAGTACTTC. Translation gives CASSIGRAGDFQETQYF.

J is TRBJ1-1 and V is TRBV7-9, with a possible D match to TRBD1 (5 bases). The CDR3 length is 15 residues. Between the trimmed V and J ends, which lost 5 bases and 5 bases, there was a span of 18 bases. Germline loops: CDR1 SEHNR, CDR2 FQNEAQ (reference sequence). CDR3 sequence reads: CASSPAQGDKTEAFF. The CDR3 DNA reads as TGTGCCAGCAGCCCCGCCCAGGGAGATAAGACTGAAGCTTTCTTT.

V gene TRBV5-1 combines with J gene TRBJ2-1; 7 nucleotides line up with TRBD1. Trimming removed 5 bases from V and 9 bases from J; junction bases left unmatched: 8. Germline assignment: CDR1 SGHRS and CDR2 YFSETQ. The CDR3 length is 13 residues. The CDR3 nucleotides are TGCGCCAGCAGAAGGGGGCGCGAGGGTGAGCAGTTCTTC. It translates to CASRRGREGEQFF. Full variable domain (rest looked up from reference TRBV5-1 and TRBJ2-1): KAGVTQTPRYLIKTRGQQVTLSCSPISGHRSVSWYQQTPGQGLQFLFEYFSETQRNKGNFPGRFSGRQFSNSRSEMNVSTLELGDSALYLCASRRGREGEQFFGPGTRLTVL.

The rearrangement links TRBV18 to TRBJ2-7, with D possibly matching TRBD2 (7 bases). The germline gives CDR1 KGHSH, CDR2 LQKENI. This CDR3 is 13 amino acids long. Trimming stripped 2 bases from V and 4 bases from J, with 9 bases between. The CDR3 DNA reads TGTGCCAGCTCACCAAAGGGGGGGTACGAGCAGTACTTC. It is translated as CASSPKGGYEQYF.

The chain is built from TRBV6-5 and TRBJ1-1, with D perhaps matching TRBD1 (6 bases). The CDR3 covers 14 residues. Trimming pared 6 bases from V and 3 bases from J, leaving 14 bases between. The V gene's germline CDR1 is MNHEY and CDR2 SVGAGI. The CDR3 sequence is CASRSAGGHTEAFF. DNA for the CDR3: TGTGCCAGCAGGTCCGCCGGGGGGCACACTGAAGCTTTCTTT.

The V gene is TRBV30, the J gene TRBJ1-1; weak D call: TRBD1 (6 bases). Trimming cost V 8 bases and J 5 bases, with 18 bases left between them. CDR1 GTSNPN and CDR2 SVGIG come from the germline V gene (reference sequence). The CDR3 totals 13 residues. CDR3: CAGERGFGTEAFF. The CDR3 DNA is TGTGCCGGAGAAAGGGGGTTTGGGACTGAAGCTTTCTTT.

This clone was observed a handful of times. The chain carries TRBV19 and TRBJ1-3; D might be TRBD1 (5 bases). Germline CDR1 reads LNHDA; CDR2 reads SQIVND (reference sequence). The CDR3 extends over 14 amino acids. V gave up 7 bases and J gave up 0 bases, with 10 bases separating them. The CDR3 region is CASTGGVSGNTIYF. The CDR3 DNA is TGTGCCAGTACTGGGGGAGTCTCTGGAAACACCATATATTTT.

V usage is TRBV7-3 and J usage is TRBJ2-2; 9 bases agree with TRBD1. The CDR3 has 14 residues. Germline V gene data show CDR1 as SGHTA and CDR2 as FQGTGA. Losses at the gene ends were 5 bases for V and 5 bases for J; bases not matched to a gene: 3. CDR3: CASSRGQGTGELFF. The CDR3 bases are TGTGCCAGCAGCCGTGGACAGGGGACCGGGGAGCTGTTTTTT.

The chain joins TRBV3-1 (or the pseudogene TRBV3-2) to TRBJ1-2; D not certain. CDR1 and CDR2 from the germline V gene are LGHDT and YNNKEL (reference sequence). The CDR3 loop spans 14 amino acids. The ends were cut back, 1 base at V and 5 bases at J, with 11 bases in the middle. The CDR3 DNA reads TGTGCCAGCAGCCAAGGAGTCAGAAAATATGGCTACACCTTC. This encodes CASSQGVRKYGYTF.

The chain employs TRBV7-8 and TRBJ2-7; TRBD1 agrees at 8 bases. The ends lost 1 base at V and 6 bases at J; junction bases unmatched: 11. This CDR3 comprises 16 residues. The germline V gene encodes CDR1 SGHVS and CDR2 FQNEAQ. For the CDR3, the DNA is TGTGCCAGCAGCTTAGAGGCAGGGGGCTCTCTGGGCGAGCAGTACTTC. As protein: CASSLEAGGSLGEQYF.

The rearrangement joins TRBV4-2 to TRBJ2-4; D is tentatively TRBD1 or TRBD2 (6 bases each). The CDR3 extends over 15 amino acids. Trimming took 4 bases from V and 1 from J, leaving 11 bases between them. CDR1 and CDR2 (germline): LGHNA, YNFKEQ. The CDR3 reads CASSPRRGAKNIQYF. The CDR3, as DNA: TGTGCCAGCAGCCCCAGGAGGGGGGCCAAAAACATTCAGTACTTC.

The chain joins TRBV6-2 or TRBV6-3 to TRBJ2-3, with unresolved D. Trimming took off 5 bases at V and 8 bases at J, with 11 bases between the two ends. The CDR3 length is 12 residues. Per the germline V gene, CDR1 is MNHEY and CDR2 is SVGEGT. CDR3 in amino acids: CASSEQALTQYF. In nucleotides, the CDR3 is TGTGCCAGCAGTGAGCAGGCCCTTACGCAGTATTTT.

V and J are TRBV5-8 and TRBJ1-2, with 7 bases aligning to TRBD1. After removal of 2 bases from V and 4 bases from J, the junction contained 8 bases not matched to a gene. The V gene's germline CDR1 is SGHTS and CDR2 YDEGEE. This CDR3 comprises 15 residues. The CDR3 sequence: CASSLRQGSRYGYTF. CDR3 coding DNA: TGTGCCAGCAGCTTAAGACAGGGTTCCCGCTATGGCTACACCTTC.

The CDR3 spells CASSPVGRASTGELFF. The CDR3 nucleotides read TGTGCCAGCAGCCCGGTTGGGAGGGCGAGCACCGGGGAGCTGTTTTTT. The gene calls are TRBV5-6 and TRBJ2-2; 7 nucleotides match TRBD2. Germline V gives CDR1 SGHDT, CDR2 YYEEEE. The CDR3 spans 16 residues. Trimming cost V 4 bases and J 4 bases; bases outside gene matches: 10.

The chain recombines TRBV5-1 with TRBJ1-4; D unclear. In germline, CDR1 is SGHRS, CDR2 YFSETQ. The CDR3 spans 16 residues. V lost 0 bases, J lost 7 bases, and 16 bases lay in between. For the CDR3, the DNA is TGCGCCAGCAGCTTGGTAAACGGGGTCGTCAGTGAAAAACTGTTTTTT. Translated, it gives CASSLVNGVVSEKLFF.

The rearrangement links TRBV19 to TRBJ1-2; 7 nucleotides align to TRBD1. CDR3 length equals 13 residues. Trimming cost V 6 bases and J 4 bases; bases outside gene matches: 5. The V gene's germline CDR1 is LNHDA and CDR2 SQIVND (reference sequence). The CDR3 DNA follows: TGTGCCAGTAGCCCCGGGACAGTCTATGGCTACACCTTC. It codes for CASSPGTVYGYTF.

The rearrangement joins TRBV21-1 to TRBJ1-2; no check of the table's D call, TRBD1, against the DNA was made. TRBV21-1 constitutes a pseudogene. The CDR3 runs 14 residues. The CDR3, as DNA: TGTGCCAGCAGCAAAGACAGGGGACAGAAGGGCTACACCTTC. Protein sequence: CASSKDRGQKGYTF.

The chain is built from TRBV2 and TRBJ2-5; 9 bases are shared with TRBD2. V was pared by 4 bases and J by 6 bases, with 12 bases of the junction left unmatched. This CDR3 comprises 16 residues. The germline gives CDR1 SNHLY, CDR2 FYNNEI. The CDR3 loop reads CASSAPLMAGGKTQYF. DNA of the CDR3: TGTGCCAGCAGTGCTCCCCTTATGGCGGGGGGGAAGACCCAGTACTTC.

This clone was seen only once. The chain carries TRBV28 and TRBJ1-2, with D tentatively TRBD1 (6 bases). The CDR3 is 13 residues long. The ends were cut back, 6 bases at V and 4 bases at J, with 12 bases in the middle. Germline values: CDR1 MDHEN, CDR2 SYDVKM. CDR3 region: CASSAGQIYGYTF. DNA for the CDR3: TGTGCCAGCAGCGCCGGACAGATCTATGGCTACACCTTC.

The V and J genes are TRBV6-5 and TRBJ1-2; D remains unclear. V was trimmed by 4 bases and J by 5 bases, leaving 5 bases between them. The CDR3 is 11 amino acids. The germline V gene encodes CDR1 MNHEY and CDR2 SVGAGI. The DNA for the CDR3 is TGTGCCAGCAGTTCAAATTATGGCTACACCTTC. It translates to CASSSNYGYTF.

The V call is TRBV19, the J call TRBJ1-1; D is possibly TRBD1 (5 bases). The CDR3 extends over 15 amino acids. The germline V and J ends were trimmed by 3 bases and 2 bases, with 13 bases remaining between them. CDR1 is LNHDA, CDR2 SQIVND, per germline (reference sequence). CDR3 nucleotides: TGTGCCAGTAGTATCGTAGGGGTCGGAAACACTGAAGCTTTCTTT. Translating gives CASSIVGVGNTEAFF.

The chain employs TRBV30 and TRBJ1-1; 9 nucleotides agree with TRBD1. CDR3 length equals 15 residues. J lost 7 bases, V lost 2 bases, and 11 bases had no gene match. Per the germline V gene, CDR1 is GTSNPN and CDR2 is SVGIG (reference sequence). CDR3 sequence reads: CAWSTQDRGYIEAFF. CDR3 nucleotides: TGTGCCTGGAGTACCCAGGACAGGGGTTATATTGAAGCTTTCTTT.

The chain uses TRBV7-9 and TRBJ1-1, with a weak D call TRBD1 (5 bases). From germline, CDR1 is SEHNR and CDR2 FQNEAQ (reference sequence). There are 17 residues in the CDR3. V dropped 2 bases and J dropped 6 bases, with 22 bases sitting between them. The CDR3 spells CASSLSPRTPGRPEAFF. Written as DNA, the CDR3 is TGTGCCAGCAGCTTATCCCCCCGGACACCGGGGAGGCCTGAAGCTTTCTTT.

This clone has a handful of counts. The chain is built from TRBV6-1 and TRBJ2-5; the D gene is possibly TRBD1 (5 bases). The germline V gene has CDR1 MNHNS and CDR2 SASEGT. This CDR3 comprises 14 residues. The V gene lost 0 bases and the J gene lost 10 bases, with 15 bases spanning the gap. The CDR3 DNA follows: TGTGCCAGCAGTGAAGCCAAGGGGCAAACAGGCCAGTACTTC. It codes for CASSEAKGQTGQYF.

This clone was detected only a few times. The CDR3 DNA sequence: TGTGCCAGCAGCTTAGTACAGGGGGGCGACTACACCTTC. Encoded protein: CASSLVQGGDYTF. This chain links TRBV13 with TRBJ1-2, with TRBD1 matching over 8 bases. The germline gives CDR1 PRHDT, CDR2 FYEKMQ (reference sequence). The CDR3 runs 13 residues. Trimming at V came to 1 base and at J to 10 bases, leaving 5 bases not matched to a gene. The full variable domain, with the rest looked up from reference TRBV13 and TRBJ1-2, is AAGVIQSPRHLIKEKRETATLKCYPIPRHDTVYWYQQGPGQDPQFLISFYEKMQSDKGSIPDRFSAQQFSDYHSELNMSSLELGDSALYFCASSLVQGGDYTFGSGTRLTVV.